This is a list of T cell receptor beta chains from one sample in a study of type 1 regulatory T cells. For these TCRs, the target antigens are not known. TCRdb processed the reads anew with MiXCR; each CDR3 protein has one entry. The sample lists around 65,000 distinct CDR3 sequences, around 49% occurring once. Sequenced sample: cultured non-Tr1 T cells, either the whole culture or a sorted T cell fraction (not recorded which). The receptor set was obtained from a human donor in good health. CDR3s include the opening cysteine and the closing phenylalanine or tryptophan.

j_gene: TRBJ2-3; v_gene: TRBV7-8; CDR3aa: CASRPGRTSGDTQYF
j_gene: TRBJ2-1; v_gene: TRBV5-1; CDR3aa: CASGSGTTYNEQFF
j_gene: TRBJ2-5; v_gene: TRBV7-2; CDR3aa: CASSLLETQYF
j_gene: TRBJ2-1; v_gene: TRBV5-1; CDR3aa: CASSLPAGPNYNEQFF
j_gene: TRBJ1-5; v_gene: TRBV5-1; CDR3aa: CASSLAQKSNQPQHF
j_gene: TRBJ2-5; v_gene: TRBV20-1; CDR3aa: CSGGTSFIETQYF
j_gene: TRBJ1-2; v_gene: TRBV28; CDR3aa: CASSLWQRGGYTF
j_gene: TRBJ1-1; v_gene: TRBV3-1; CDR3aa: CASSQRLNIEAFF
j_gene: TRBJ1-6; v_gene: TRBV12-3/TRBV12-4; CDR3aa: CASSPTENSPLHF
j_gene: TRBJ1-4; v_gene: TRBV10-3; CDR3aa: CAISEHGNEKLFF
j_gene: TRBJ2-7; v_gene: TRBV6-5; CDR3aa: CASSYAGTGLYEQYF
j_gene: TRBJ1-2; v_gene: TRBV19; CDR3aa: CASIEKKHPSYGYTF
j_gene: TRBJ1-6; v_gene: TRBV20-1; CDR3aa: CNAISGQDNSPLHF
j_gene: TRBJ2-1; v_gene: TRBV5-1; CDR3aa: CASSESNEQFF
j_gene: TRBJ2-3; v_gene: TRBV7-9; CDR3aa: CASSLEQVPDTQYF
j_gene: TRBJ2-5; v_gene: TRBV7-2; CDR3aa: CASSKLAGRSETQYF
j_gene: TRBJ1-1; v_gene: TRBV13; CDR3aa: CASSPYWGNTEAFF
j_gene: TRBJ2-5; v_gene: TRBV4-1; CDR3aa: CASSQRRKAGGETQYF
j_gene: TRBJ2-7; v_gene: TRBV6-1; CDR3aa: CASSEGGTIYEQYF
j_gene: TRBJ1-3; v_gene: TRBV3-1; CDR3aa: CASTPDRAKGNTIYF
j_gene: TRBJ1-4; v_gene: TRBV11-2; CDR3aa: CASSPDRGVFVEKLFF
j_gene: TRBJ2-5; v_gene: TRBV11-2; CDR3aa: CASSRGGATQETQYF
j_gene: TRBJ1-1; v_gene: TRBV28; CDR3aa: CASRSGQAVPEAFF
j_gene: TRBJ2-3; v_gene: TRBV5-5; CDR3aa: CASSLVSVSTDTQYF
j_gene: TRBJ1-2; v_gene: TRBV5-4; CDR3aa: CASSTPARDRDYGYTF
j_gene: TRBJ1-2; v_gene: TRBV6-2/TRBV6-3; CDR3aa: CASNQAPEGYTF
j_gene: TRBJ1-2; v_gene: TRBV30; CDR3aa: CAWSPGSNYGYTF
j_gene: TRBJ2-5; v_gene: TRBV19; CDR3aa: CASSTALRETQYF
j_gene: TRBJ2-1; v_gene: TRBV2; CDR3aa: CASSEGQPPLYNEQFF
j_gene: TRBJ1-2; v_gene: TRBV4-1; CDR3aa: CASSQGVFQGGYTF
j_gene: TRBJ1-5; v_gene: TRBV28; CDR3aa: CASSRTDQPQHF
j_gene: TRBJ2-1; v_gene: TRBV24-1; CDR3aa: CATSDQTSAHNEQFF
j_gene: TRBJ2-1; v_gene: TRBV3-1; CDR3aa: CASSRYLAGGYNEQFF
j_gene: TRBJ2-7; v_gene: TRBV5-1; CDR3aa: CASSLEGSETTYF
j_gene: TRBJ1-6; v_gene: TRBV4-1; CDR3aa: CASSLGTVYNSPLHF
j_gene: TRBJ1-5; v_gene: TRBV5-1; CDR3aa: CASSLTALGGNQPQHF
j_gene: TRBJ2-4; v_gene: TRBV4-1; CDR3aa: CASSQDYRTSGPIAKNIQYF
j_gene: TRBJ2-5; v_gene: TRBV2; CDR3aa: CASNRLSRQETQYF
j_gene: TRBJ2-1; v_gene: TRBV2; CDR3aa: CASSRNYEQFF
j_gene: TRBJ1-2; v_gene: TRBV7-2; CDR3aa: CASSSLDRMWGYTF
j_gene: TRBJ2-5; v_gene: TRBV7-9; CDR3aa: CASSLDVKTQYF